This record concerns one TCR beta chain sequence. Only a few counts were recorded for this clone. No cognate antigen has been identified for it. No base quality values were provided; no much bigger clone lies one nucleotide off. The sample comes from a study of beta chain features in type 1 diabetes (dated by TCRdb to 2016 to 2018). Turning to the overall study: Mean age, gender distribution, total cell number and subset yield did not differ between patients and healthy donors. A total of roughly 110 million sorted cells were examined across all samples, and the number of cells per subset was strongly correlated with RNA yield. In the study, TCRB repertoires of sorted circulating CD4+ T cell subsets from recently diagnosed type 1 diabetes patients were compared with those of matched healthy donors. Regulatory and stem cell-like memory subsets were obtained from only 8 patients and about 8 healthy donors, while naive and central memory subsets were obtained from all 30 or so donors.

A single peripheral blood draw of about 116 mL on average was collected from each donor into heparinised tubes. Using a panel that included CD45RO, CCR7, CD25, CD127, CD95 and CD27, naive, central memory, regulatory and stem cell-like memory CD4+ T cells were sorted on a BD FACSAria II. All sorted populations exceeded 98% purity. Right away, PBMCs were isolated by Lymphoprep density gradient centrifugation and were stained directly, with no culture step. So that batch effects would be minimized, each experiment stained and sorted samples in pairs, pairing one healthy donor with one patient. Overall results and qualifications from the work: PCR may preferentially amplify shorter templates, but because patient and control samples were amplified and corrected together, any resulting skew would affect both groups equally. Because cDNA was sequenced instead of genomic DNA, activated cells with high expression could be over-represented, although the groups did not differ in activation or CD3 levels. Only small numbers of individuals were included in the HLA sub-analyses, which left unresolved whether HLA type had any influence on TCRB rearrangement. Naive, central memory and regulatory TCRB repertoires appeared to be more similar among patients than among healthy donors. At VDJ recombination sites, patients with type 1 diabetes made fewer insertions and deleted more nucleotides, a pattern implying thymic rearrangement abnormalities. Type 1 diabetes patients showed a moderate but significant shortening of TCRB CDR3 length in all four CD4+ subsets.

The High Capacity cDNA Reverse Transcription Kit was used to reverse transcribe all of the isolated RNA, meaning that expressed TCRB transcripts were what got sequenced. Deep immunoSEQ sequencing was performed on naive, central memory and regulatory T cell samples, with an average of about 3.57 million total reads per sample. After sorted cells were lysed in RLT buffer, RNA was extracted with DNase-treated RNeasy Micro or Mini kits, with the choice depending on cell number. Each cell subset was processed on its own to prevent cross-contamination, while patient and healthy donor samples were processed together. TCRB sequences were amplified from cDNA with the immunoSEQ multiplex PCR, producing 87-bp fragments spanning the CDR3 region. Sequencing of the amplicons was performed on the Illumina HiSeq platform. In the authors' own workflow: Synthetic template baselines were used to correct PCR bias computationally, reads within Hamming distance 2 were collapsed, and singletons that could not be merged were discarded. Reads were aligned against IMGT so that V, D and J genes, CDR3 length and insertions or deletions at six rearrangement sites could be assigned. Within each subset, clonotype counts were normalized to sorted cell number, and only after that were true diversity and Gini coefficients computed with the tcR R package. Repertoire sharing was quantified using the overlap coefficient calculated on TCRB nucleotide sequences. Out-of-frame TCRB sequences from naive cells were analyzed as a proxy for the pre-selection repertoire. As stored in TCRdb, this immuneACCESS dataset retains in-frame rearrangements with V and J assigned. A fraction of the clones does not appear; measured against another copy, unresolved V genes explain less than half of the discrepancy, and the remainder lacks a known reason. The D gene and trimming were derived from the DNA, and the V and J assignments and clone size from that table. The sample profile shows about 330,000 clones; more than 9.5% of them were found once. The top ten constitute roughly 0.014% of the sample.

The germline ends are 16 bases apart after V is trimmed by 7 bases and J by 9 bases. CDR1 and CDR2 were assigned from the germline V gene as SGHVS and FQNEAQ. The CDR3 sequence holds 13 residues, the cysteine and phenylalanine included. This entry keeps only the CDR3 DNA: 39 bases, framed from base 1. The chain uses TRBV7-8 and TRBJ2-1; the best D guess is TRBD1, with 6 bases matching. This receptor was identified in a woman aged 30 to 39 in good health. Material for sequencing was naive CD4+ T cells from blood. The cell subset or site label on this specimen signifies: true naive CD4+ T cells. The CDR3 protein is CASTFRGGPEQFF. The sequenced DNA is TGTGCCAGCACCTTTAGAGGGGGACCTGAGCAGTTCTTC.